This T cell receptor beta chain was identified in a study of cytomegalovirus exposure and HLA in healthy donors. Study information: A prior study identified 117 million unique TCR beta sequences from 200 million or so T cells.

Findings and limits, study-wide: Being productive about 87% or about 30% of the time was typical of most TCR beta V segments in an earlier analysis. When analyzed later, a missense DCLRE1C variant was found to be linked to TCR beta V- and J-gene trimming. Associated with cytomegalovirus, according to the listing, were 170 or so TCR beta chains.

With 60 Vbeta and 13 Jbeta primers, the PCR was carried out. Method: immunoSEQ multiplex PCR; TCRdb's copy keeps in-frame clones and lacks some. The table records roughly 150,000 clones, approximately 80% of them present only once. V dropped 4 bases and J dropped 0; count of bases not matched to a gene: 0. CDR1 and CDR2 from the germline V gene are MDHEN and SYDVKM. The CDR3 totals 14 residues. To note about this clone: No antigen is known for it.

This TCR was recovered from a man in his thirties or forties in good health and CMV-seronegative. The material sequenced was PBMCs. V usage is TRBV28 and J usage is TRBJ1-5; 7 positions agree with TRBD1. The CDR3 region has the DNA TGTGCCAGCAGTTGGGACAGTAGCAATCAGCCCCAGCATTTT. Translating gives CASSWDSSNQPQHF.